This record concerns one T cell receptor beta chain sequence. V was pared by 2 bases and J by 7 bases, with 2 bases of the junction left unmatched. This CDR3 comprises 13 residues. Germline values: CDR1 LNHDA, CDR2 SQIVND (reference sequence). Per the original data handling: Quantification of nucleated cells was approximated via reference gene primer amplification. The data were produced by immunoSEQ multiplex PCR, yet TCRdb's version contains in-frame clones alone and is incomplete. Clonal size and the V and J genes are those of that table, whereas D and trimming came from the DNA. Of approximately 190,000 clones listed, roughly 80% are singletons. This record comes from a study of blood T cell repertoires in COVID-19. The wider study: From the United States, Italy and Spain came samples of acute and convalescent COVID-19. The cDNA or gDNA used as material had been derived from T cells, B-cell-depleted T cells, or PBMCs.

Sequenced: peripheral blood. The TCR sequence derives from a man aged 55 to 70 with acute or convalescent COVID-19. This chain uses TRBV19 with TRBJ2-4, with TRBD1 matching over 7 bases. CDR3: CASSIQQGNIQYF. The CDR3 nucleotides are TGTGCCAGTAGTATACAACAGGGGAACATTCAGTACTTC. Drawing the rest from reference TRBV19 and TRBJ2-4, the complete variable domain is DGGITQSPKYLFRKEGQNVTLSCEQNLNHDAMYWYRQDPGQGLRLIYYSQIVNDFQKGDIAEGYSVSREKKESFPLTVTSAQKNPTAFYLCASSIQQGNIQYFGAGTRLSVL.